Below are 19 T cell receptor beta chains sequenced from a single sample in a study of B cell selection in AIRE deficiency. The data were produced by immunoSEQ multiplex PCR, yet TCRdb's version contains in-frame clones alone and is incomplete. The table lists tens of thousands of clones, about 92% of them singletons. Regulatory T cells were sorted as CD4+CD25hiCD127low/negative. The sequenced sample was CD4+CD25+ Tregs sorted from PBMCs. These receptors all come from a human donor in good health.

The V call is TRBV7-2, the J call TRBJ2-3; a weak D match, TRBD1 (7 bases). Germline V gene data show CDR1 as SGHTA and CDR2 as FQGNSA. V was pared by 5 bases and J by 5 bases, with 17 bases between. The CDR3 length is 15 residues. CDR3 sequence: CASSASRGALDTQYF. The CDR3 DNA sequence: TGTGCCAGCAGCGCTAGCAGGGGGGCCTTAGATACGCAGTATTTT.

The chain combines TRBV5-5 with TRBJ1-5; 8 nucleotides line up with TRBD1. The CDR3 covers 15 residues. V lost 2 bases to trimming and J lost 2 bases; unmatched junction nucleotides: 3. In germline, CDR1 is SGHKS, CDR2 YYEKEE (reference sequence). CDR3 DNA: TGTGCCAGCAGCTTAATGGGACAGGGCAATCAGCCCCAGCATTTT. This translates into CASSLMGQGNQPQHF.

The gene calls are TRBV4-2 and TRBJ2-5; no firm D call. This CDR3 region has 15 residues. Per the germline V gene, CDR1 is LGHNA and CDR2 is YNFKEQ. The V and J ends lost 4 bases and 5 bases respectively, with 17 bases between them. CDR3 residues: CASSRSERFGETQYF. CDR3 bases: TGTGCCAGCAGCCGGTCCGAGAGGTTCGGGGAGACCCAGTACTTC.

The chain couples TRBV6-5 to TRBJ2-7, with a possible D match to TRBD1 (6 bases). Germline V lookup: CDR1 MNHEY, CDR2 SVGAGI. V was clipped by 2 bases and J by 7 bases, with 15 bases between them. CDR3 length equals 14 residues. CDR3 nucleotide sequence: TGTGCCAGCAGTTACAGGGCTGGGGGCGGGGAGCAGTACTTC. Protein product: CASSYRAGGGEQYF.

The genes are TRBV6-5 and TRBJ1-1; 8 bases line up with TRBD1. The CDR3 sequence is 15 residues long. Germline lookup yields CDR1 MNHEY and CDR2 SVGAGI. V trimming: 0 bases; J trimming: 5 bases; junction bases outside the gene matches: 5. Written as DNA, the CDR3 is TGTGCCAGCAGTTACTCGAGACAGGGGAGGACTGAAGCTTTCTTT. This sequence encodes CASSYSRQGRTEAFF.

The CDR3 DNA reads TGCGCCAGCAGCATGACAGGGAACACCGGGGAGCTGTTTTTT. Translating it yields CASSMTGNTGELFF. The chain couples TRBV5-1 to TRBJ2-2, with D perhaps TRBD1 (6 bases). The length of the CDR3 is 14 residues. The germline V and J ends were trimmed by 4 bases and 1 base, with 8 bases remaining between them. Germline V gene data show CDR1 as SGHRS and CDR2 as YFSETQ.

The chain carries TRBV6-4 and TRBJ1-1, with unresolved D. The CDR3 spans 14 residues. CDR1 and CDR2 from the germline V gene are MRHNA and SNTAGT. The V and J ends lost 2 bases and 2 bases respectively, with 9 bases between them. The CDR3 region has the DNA TGTGCCAGCAGTGACAGCCGGTTAAACACTGAAGCTTTCTTT. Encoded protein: CASSDSRLNTEAFF.

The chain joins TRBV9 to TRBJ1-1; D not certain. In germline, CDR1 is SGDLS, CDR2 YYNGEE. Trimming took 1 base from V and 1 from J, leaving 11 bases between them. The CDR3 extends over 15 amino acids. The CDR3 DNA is TGTGCCAGCAGCGTAATGGCCTCCGGGAACACTGAAGCTTTCTTT. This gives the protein CASSVMASGNTEAFF. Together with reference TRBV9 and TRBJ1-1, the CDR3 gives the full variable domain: DSGVTQTPKHLITATGQRVTLRCSPRSGDLSVYWYQQSLDQGLQFLIQYYNGEERAKGNILERFSAQQFPDLHSELNLSSLELGDSALYFCASSVMASGNTEAFFGQGTRLTVV.

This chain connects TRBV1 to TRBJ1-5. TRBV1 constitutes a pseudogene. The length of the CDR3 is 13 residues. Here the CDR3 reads CTSSQGGAQPQHF. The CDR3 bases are TGCACCAGCAGCCAGGGAGGGGCTCAGCCCCAGCATTTT.

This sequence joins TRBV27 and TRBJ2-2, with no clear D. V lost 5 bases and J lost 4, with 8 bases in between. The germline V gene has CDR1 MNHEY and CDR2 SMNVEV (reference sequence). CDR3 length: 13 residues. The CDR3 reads CASSQWGTGELFF. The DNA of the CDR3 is TGTGCCAGCAGTCAGTGGGGCACCGGGGAGCTGTTTTTT.

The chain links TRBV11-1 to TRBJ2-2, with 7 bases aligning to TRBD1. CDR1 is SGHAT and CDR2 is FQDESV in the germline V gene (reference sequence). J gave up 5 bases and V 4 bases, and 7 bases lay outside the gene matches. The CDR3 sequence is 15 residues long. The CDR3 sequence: CASSSLGGSTGELFF. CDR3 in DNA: TGTGCCAGCAGCTCCCTAGGGGGCAGTACCGGGGAGCTGTTTTTT.

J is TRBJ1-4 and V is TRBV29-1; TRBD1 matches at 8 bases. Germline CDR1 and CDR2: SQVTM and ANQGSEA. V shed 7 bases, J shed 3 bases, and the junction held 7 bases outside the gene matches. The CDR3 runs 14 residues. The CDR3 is CSATGGGSNEKLFF. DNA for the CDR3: TGCAGCGCCACAGGGGGGGGGTCTAATGAAAAACTGTTTTTT.

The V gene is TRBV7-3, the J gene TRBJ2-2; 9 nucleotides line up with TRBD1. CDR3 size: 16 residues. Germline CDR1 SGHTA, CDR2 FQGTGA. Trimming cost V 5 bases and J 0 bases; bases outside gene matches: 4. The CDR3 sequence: CASSPTGGANTGELFF. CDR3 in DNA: TGTGCCAGCAGCCCCACAGGGGGCGCGAACACCGGGGAGCTGTTTTTT.

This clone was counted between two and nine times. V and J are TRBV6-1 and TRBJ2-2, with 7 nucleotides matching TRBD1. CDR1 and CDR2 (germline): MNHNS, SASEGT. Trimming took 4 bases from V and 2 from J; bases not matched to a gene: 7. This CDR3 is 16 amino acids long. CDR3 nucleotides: TGTGCCAGCAGTGTCTCCGGGACAGCAAACACCGGGGAGCTGTTTTTT. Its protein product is CASSVSGTANTGELFF.

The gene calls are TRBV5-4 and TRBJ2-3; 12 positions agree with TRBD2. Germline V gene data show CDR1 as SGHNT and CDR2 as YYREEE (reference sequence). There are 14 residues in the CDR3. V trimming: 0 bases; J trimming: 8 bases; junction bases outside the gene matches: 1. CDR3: CASSLASGGATQYF. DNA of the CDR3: TGTGCCAGCAGCTTGGCTAGCGGGGGGGCTACGCAGTATTTT.

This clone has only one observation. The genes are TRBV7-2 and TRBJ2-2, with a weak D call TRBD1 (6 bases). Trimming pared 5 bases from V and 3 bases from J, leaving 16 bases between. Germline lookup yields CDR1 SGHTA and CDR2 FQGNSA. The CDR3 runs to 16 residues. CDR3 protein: CASSAPIQGYTGELFF. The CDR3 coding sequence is TGTGCCAGCAGCGCCCCGATACAGGGATACACCGGGGAGCTGTTTTTT.

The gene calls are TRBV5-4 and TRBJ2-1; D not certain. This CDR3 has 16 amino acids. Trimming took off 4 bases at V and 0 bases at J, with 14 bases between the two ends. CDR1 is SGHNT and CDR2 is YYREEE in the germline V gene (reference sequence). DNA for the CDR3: TGTGCCAGCAGCCCTGGGCCTACCACCTCCTACAATGAGCAGTTCTTC. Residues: CASSPGPTTSYNEQFF.

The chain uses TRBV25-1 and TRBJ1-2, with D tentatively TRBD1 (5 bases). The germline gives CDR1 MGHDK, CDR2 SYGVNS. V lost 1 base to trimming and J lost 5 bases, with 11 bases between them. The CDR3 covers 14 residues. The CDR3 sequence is CASSEWQGGYGYTF. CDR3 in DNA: TGTGCCAGCAGTGAATGGCAGGGAGGGTATGGCTACACCTTC.

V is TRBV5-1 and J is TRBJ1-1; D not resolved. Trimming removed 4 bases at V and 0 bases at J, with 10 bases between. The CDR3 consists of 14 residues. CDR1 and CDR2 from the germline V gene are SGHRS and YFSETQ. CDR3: CASSPRELNTEAFF. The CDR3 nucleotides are TGCGCCAGCAGCCCAAGGGAGTTGAACACTGAAGCTTTCTTT.